This T cell receptor beta chain was obtained from a study of blood T cells in healthy people across ages. Healthy individuals of Caucasian origin from Russia, aged roughly 6 to 95, served as donors. The extraction recovered at least 5.5 micrograms of total RNA per sample. This CDR3 is built from 18 residues. Germline CDR1 reads DFQATT; CDR2 reads SNEGSKA (reference sequence). Trimming at V came to 0 bases and at J to 3 bases, leaving 15 bases not matched to a gene. Using a J-beta primer mix together with a sample-barcoded 5' primer, a second PCR was run for roughly 7 to 11 cycles. TCRdb passed the 5' RACE reads through MiXCR, listing each CDR3 protein once. This table holds 900,000 to 950,000 distinct CDR3 sequences, roughly 28% found once. These records were also assigned to another study, of T cells of mothers and their children. That source adds: The overlap seen between related mothers and children slightly exceeded that of unrelated pairs, though not significantly.

This clonotype was sampled from a woman aged 40 to 50 in good health. The source material was blood. The J gene is TRBJ2-7, the V gene TRBV20-1; 9 bases align to TRBD1. The CDR3 loop reads CSARDSKRSGQGNYEQYF. The CDR3 nucleotides read TGCAGTGCTAGAGATTCCAAACGATCGGGACAGGGTAACTACGAGCAGTACTTC.